Reported below is one TCR beta chain. The sample holds many counts of this clonotype. What antigen it recognizes has not been identified. It has no much larger one-base neighbor in the sample; base qualities were not kept. This sample stems from a study of neurological immune-mediated disorders (dated by TCRdb to 2018 to 2020). Study-level background: Peripheral blood TCR-beta repertoires from patients with HTLV-I-associated myelopathy (HAM/TSP), patients with multiple sclerosis, and healthy controls were compared in the study using UMI-based sequencing. Alongside PBMC samples, the set of about 100 TCR-beta libraries contained longitudinal samples, technical triplicates, and paired CD4+ and CD8+ T-cell subsets that had been sorted. Of the approximately 68 subjects in the cohort, some 15 were HAM/TSP patients, about 34 were multiple sclerosis patients, and some 20 were healthy controls. Overall results and qualifications from the work: TCR clonal expansion was greatest in HAM/TSP patients and smallest in MS patients, who ranked below even healthy controls. No identical CDR3 amino acid sequences were found to be shared among expanded clones across subjects, suggesting that TCR-beta repertoires were private in all groups.

Sorted-subset TCR libraries were prepared from approximately 1 million sorted CD4+ or CD8+ T cells. PBMCs were separated from peripheral blood using Ficoll-Hypaque density gradient centrifugation and then cryopreserved in liquid nitrogen. Paired sorted CD4+ and CD8+ subsets came from healthy controls, HAM/TSP patients and MS patients. To synthesize cDNA, template-switch 5'RACE was performed with a primer carrying a 10-nucleotide random unique molecular identifier so that each TCR transcript was tagged. Every sequencing run covered 15-18 subjects and yielded more than 180 million TCR-beta sequences. The RNeasy kit was used for extraction of total RNA. The KAPA Real-time Library Amplification kit was used to amplify TCR-beta VDJ regions with primers for the TCR constant region and the 5'RACE anchor. Sample indexes and Illumina adaptors were added in a first PCR, after which library yield was increased in a second PCR. The roughly 650 bp TCR product was size-selected on a 2% E-gel SizeSelection system after Ampure bead purification. Before pooling, libraries had their quality checked on a Bioanalyzer, their concentration measured with Qubit, and their quantity determined with the Kapa Library Quantification kit. Libraries were sequenced paired-end 2 x 150 bp on an Illumina HiSeq 2500. To increase sequence diversity, roughly 24-32% phiX was spiked into each library pool. As for the original processing: The UMI-based MiGEC pipeline processed quality-filtered reads and removed over 80% of raw TCR sequences during error correction. VDJ genes were aligned to IMGT germline references, and each clonotype was defined by a unique CDR3 amino acid sequence together with V-J genes. Clonal expansion, Shannon diversity, and CDR3 relatedness (CalcPairwiseDistances, ClusterSamples) were evaluated with VDJtools, and phylogenetic trees were built with CLCbio workbench. A clone was classed as expanded if it had 8 or more unique UMIs, a cutoff based on coefficient-of-variation modelling across technical triplicates. TCRdb reprocessing: public reads trimmed at Q25 with fastp, clones called with MiXCR, in-frame beta chains kept. Every distinct CDR3 protein forms one entry, paired with its most common genes and DNA. The V and J calls and clone size come from TCRdb's table, not from the authors' own analysis. In all, the sample holds around 44,000 distinct CDR3 sequences, and roughly 15% of those were seen once. Approximately 4% of the sample goes to the ten largest clones.

The CDR3 numbers 12 residues from cysteine through phenylalanine. Here the CDR3 DNA is all that survives: 36 bases in frame from base 1. V gives up 9 bases and J gives up 0 bases, and the segment between their germline ends measures 9 bases. The germline V gene (reference sequence) supplies CDR1 SGHNT and CDR2 YYREEE. The chain employs TRBV5-4 and TRBJ2-5; a confident D gene designation cannot be given. The source is a woman aged 55-69 years with HTLV-1-associated myelopathy (HAM/TSP). The sample comprised CD4+ T cells from blood. CDR3 loop: CAKQLYQETQYF. The DNA sequence is TGTGCCAAACAGCTTTACCAAGAGACCCAGTACTTC.